The present TCR beta chain was sequenced within a study of T cells in narcolepsy. Study context: Donors had narcolepsy type 1 or type 2, or were healthy controls.

Broader study findings: Same-patient CSF and blood CD4+ T cell clonotypes included HCRT-specific and TRIB2-specific autoreactive ones.

As concerns this clone: What it binds is not known.

Libraries were prepared by immunoSEQ multiplex PCR; TCRdb keeps only in-frame clonotypes and omits some of them. The sample holds about 40,000 clones, roughly 88% seen once. Per the germline V gene, CDR1 is SGHNT and CDR2 is YYREEE (reference sequence). Trimming shortened V by 0 bases and J by 8 bases, and 12 bases separated the two germline ends. This CDR3 has 14 amino acids. What was sequenced was CD45RA- memory CD4+ T cells from PBMCs. The chain recombines TRBV5-4 with TRBJ2-4, with D tentatively TRBD2 (6 bases). The sequence was obtained from a human donor with narcolepsy. DNA for the CDR3: TGTGCCAGCAGCTTGGAGGCCTGGGGGGACATTCAGTACTTC. Its translation: CASSLEAWGDIQYF.